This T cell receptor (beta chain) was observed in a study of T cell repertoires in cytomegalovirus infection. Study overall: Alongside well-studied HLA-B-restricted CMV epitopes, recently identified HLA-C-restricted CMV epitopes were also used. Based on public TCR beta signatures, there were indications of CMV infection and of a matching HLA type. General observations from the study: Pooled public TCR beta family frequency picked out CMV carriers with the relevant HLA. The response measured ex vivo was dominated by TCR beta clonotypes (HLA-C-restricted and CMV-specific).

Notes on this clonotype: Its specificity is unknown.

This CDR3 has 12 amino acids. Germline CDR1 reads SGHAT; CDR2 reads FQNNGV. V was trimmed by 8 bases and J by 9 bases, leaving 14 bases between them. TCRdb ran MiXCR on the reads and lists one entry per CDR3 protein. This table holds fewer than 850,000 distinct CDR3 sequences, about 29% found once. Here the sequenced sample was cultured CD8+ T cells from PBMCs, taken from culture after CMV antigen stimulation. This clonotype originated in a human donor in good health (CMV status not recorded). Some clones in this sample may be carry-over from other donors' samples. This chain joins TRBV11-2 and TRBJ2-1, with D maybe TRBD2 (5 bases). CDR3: CASFSGVSEQFF. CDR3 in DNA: TGTGCCAGCTTTTCCGGGGTCAGTGAGCAGTTCTTC.